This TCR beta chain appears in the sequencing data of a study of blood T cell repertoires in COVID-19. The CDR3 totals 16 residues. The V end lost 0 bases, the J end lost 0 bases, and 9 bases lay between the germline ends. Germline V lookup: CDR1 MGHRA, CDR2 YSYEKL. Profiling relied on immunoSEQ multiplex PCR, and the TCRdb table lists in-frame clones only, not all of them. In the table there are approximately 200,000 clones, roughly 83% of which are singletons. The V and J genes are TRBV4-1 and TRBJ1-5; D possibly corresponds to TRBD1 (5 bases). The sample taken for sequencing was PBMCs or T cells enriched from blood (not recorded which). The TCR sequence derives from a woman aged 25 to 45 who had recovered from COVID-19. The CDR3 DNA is TGCGCCAGCAGCCAAGACGGAGGGGTTAGCAATCAGCCCCAGCATTTT. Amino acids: CASSQDGGVSNQPQHF.